This T cell receptor (beta chain) was recorded in a study of T cells after yellow fever vaccination. This clonotype was counted a few times. Its antigen is unidentified. Study outcomes and limitations: Some clonotypes were seen in both the CD4 and the CD8 compartments. These made up a small share and likely arose from convergent recombination. The secondary response was weaker, and its peak arrived faster, on day 5 versus 15. Researchers cautioned that FACS-sorted repertoires could harbor abundant clonotypes contaminating from the bulk population.

A universal primer site and UMIs were added as TCR cDNA was made by 5'RACE template switching. MiXCR was run by TCRdb on the 5' RACE reads, yielding one entry per CDR3 protein. The sample yields hundreds of thousands of distinct CDR3 sequences, approximately 13% seen once. CDR1 is SGHTA and CDR2 is FQGNSA in the germline V gene. V lost 5 bases to trimming and J lost 7 bases, with 12 bases between them. There are 13 residues in the CDR3. This rearrangement joins TRBV7-2 to TRBJ1-5, with TRBD1 as a possible D gene (5 bases). The source material was PBMCs, sampled on the day of the yellow fever booster vaccination. The sequence came from a man aged 25-40 years who received the YFV17D yellow fever vaccine. DNA for the CDR3: TGTGCCAGCAGCCCCAGGGTGGAGCAGCCCCAGCATTTT. Amino acids: CASSPRVEQPQHF.